The 9 T cell receptor beta chains presented below share a single source sample, sequenced in a study of blood T cells in healthy people across ages. Alongside a J-beta primer mix, a sample-barcoded 5' primer served in a second PCR lasting about 7 to 11 cycles. TCRdb independently ran MiXCR on the 5' RACE reads; one entry per CDR3 protein. The sample lists about 1.4 million distinct CDR3 sequences; approximately 59% were seen once. The sequencing input was blood. These receptors were taken from a man aged 18 to 35 in good health.

The chain employs TRBV7-9 and TRBJ2-7, with D unresolved. Germline assignment: CDR1 SEHNR and CDR2 FQNEAQ (reference sequence). Trimming left V 4 bases short and J 7 bases short, with 17 bases between. CDR3 length equals 14 residues. The CDR3 bases are TGTGCCAGCAGCTCGAACGCGGCCTACAATGAGCAGTACTTC. As protein: CASSSNAAYNEQYF. The complete variable domain, with remaining parts taken from reference TRBV7-9 and TRBJ2-7, reads DTGVSQNPRHKITKRGQNVTFRCDPISEHNRLYWYRQTLGQGPEFLTYFQNEAQLEKSRLLSDRFSAERPKGSFSTLEIQRTEQGDSAMYLCASSSNAAYNEQYFGPGTRLTVT.

This chain connects TRBV29-1 to TRBJ1-2; D is ambiguous. Germline V lookup: CDR1 SQVTM, CDR2 ANQGSEA. The V end was cut by 4 bases, the J end by 3 bases, with 12 bases between. There are 13 residues in the CDR3. This chain's CDR3 is CSVAEYPDYGYTF. The CDR3 DNA sequence: TGCAGCGTTGCAGAGTACCCAGACTATGGCTACACCTTC.

This clonotype was recorded a few times. This rearrangement joins TRBV12-3 or TRBV12-4 to TRBJ2-5; D is unresolved. Trimming cost V 3 bases and J 4 bases, with 18 bases left between them. The CDR3 length is 16 residues. As DNA, the CDR3 is TGTGCCAGCAGTTTTATCACCAGCACCATGTCAGAGACCCAGTACTTC. Translating it yields CASSFITSTMSETQYF.

A few counts support this clonotype. The chain recombines TRBV27 with TRBJ2-7; 7 bases map to TRBD1. The CDR3 is made up of 14 amino acids. Trimming removed 4 bases from V and 2 bases from J; junction bases left unmatched: 5. Germline values: CDR1 MNHEY, CDR2 SMNVEV (reference sequence). The CDR3 region is CASSSGTDPYEQYF. The CDR3 coding sequence is TGTGCCAGCAGTTCCGGGACAGACCCCTACGAGCAGTACTTC.

J is TRBJ1-2 and V is TRBV20-1; TRBD1 might be the D (5 bases). The V and J ends lost 0 bases and 8 bases respectively, with 16 bases between them. From germline, CDR1 is DFQATT and CDR2 SNEGSKA (reference sequence). The CDR3 is 14 residues long. The CDR3 DNA follows: TGCAGTGCTAGAGATCAGGGAAGGGTGGAGGGCTACACCTTC. Its protein product is CSARDQGRVEGYTF.

This clonotype appeared a single time. The genes are TRBV7-3 and TRBJ2-2; the D gene is possibly TRBD1 (5 bases). Trimming cost V 10 bases and J 0 bases, with 12 bases left between them. Germline V gene data show CDR1 as SGHTA and CDR2 as FQGTGA. CDR3 length: 14 amino acids. The CDR3 region has the DNA TGTGCCACCCAGGGCCTAGCGAACACCGGGGAGCTGTTTTTT. It encodes CATQGLANTGELFF.

This chain uses TRBV25-1 with TRBJ2-7; D is unclear. The CDR3 is 16 amino acids. With 1 base removed from V and 3 bases from J, the gap between germline ends came to 16 bases. The germline CDR1 and CDR2 sequences are MGHDK and SYGVNS. The CDR3 region is CASSESADFRIYEQYF. The DNA for the CDR3 is TGTGCCAGCAGTGAATCCGCGGATTTCAGGATCTACGAGCAGTACTTC.

This clonotype was observed a handful of times. The chain couples TRBV27 to TRBJ2-7, with D possibly matching TRBD2 (6 bases). V was shortened by 4 bases and J by 3 bases, with 16 bases between the two germline ends. This CDR3 comprises 15 residues. The germline CDR1 and CDR2 sequences are MNHEY and SMNVEV (reference sequence). Here the CDR3 reads CASSYLQAGYYEQYF. CDR3 nucleotide sequence: TGTGCCAGCAGTTACCTTCAGGCGGGATACTACGAGCAGTACTTC.

This chain connects TRBV7-2 to TRBJ1-5; no clear D. Trimming cost V 4 bases and J 9 bases, with 10 bases left between them. The CDR3 extends over 12 amino acids. Germline V gene data show CDR1 as SGHTA and CDR2 as FQGNSA. CDR3: CASSSDGRPQHF. In nucleotides, the CDR3 is TGTGCCAGCAGCTCGGACGGTAGGCCCCAGCATTTT.